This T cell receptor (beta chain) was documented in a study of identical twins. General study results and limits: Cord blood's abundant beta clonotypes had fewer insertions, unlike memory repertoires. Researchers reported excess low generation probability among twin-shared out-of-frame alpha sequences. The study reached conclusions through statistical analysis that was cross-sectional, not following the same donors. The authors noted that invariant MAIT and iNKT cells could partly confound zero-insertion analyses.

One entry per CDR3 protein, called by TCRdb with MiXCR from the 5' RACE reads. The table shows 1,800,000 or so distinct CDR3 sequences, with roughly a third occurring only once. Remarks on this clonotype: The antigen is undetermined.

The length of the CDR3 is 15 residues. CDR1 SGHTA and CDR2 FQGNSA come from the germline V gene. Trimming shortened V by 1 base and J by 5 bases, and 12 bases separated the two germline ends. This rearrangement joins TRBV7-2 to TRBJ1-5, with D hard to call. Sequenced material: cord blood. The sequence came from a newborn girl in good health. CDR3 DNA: TGTGCCAGCAGCTTAGGCGGAAGGCTCCATCAGCCCCAGCATTTT. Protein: CASSLGGRLHQPQHF.